This TCR beta chain was found in a study of cytomegalovirus exposure and HLA in healthy donors. Germline trimming cut 3 bases from V and 5 bases from J; bases unmatched to any gene: 11. The length of the CDR3 is 17 residues. Germline CDR1 is MGHRA and CDR2 is YSYEKL. A remark on this clone: Its antigen is unknown.

Study-level results: Across HLA loci, a later analysis found differing TCR association rates, with DRB1 most and HLA-C fewest. Exclusion as indistinguishable affected some V segments, including TRBV6-2 and TRBV6-3. The authors listed 150 to 200 TCR beta chains as cytomegalovirus-associated. Earlier analysis found most TCR beta V segments productive about 87% or about 30% of the time.

Researchers ran the PCR with 60 Vbeta and 13 Jbeta primers. Here immunoSEQ multiplex PCR was the method, and the copy in TCRdb shows in-frame clones only, minus some. The sample lists some 40,000 clones, about 67% occurring once. This chain uses TRBV4-1 with TRBJ2-3; 10 bases are shared with TRBD2. The sequence derives from a man aged 25-45 years in good health and CMV-seronegative. Input material: PBMCs. CDR3 DNA sequence: TGCGCCAGCAGCCAGAACCCGGGACTAGCGACCTTAGATACGCAGTATTTT. Translated, it gives CASSQNPGLATLDTQYF.